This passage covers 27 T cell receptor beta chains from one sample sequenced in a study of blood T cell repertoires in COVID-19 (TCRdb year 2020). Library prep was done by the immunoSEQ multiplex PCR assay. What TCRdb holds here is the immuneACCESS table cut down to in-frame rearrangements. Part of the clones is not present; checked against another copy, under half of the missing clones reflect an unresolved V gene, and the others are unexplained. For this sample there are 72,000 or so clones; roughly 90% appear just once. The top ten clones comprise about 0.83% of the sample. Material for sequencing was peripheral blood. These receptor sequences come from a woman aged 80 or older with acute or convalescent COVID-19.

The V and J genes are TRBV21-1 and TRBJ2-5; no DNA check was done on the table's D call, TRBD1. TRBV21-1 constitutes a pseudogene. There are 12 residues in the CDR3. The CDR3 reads CASRQGKETQYF. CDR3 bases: TGTGCCAGCCGACAGGGGAAAGAGACCCAGTACTTC.

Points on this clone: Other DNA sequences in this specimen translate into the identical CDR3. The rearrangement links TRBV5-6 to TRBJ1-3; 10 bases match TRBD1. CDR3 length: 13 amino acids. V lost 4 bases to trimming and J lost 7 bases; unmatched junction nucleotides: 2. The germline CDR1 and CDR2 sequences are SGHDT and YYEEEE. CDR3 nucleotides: TGTGCCAGCAGCCTGGGACAGGGGAACACCATATATTTT. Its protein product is CASSLGQGNTIYF.

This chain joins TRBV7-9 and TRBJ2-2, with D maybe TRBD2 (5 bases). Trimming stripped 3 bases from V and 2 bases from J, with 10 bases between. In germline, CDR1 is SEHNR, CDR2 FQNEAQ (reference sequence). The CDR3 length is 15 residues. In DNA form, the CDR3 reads TGTGCCAGCAGCTTTTCTAGCTTCAACACCGGGGAGCTGTTTTTT. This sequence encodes CASSFSSFNTGELFF.

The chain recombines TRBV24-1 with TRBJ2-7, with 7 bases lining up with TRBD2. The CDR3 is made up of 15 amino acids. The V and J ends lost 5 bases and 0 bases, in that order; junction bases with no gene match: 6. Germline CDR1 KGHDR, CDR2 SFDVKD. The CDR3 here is CATSGSGASSYEQYF. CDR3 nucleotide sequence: TGTGCCACCAGTGGGAGCGGGGCGAGCTCCTACGAGCAGTACTTC.

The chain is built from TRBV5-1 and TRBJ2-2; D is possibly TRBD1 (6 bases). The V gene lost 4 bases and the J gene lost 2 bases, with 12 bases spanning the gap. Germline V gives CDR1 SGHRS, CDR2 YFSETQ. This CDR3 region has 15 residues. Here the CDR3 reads CASSIGQINTGELFF. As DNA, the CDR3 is TGCGCCAGCAGCATAGGACAGATTAACACCGGGGAGCTGTTTTTT. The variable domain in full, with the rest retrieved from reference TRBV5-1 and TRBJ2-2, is KAGVTQTPRYLIKTRGQQVTLSCSPISGHRSVSWYQQTPGQGLQFLFEYFSETQRNKGNFPGRFSGRQFSNSRSEMNVSTLELGDSALYLCASSIGQINTGELFFGEGSRLTVL.

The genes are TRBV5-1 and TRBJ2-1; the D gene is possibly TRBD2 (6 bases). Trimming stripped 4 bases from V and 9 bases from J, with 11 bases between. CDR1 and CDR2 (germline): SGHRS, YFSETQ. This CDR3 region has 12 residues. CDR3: CASSGDWAEQFF. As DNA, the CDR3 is TGCGCCAGCAGCGGGGACTGGGCTGAGCAGTTCTTC.

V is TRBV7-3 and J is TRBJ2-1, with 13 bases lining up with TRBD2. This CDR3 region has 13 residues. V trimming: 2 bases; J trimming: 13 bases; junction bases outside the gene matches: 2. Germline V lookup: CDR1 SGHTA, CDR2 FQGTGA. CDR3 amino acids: CASSLGTSGKQFF. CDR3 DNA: TGTGCCAGCAGCTTAGGGACTAGCGGGAAACAGTTCTTC. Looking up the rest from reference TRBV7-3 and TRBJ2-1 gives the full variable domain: GAGVSQTPSNKVTEKGKYVELRCDPISGHTALYWYRQSLGQGPEFLIYFQGTGAADDSGLPNDRFFAVRPEGSVSTLKIQRTERGDSAVYLCASSLGTSGKQFFGPGTRLTVL.

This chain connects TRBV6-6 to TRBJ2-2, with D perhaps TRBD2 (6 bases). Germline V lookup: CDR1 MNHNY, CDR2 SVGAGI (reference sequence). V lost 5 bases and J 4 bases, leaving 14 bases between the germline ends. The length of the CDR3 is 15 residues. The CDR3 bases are TGTGCCAGCAGTCCTCCGGGACTTTCCACCGGGGAGCTGTTTTTT. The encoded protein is CASSPPGLSTGELFF.

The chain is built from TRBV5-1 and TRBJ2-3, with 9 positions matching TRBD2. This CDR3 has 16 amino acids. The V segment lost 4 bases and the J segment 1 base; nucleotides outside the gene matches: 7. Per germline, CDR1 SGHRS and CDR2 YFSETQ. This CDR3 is CASSPQAGGGTDTQYF. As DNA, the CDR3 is TGCGCCAGCAGCCCACAAGCGGGGGGAGGCACAGATACGCAGTATTTT.

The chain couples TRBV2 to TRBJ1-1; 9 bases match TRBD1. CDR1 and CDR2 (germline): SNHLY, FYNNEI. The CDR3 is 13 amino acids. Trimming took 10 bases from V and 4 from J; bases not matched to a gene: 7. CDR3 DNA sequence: TGTGCCACGGGAGGGACAGGGTTCACTGAAGCTTTCTTT. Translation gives CATGGTGFTEAFF.

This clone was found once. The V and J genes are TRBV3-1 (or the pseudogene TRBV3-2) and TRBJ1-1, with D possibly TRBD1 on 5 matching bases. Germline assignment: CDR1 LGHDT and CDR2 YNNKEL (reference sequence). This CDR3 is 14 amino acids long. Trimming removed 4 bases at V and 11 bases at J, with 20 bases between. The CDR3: CASSLGDGFSGAFF. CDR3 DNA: TGTGCCAGCAGCCTTGGGGACGGCTTCAGCGGGGCTTTCTTT.

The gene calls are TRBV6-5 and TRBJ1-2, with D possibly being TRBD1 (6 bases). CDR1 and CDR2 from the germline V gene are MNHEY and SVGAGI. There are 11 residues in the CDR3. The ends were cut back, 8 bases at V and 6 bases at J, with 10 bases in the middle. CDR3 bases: TGTGCCAGCTGGCAGGGGAATGGCTACACCTTC. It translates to CASWQGNGYTF.

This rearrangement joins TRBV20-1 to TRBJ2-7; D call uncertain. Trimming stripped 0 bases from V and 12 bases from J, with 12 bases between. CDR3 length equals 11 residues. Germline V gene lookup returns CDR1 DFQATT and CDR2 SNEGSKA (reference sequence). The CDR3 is CSARDPPRLYF. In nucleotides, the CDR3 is TGCAGTGCTAGAGATCCACCCAGGCTGTACTTC.

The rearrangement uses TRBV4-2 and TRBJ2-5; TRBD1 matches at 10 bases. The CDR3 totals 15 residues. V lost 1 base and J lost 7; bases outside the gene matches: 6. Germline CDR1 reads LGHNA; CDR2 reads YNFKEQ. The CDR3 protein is CASSQVGQGGGTQYF. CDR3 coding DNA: TGTGCCAGCAGCCAAGTCGGACAGGGGGGCGGGACCCAGTACTTC.

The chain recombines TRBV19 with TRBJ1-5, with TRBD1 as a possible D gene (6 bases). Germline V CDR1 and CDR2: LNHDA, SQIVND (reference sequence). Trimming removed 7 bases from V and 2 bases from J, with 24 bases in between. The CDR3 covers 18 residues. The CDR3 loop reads CASTLNNRDLGGNQPQHF. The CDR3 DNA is TGTGCCAGTACCCTCAATAACAGGGATTTAGGAGGCAATCAGCCCCAGCATTTT.

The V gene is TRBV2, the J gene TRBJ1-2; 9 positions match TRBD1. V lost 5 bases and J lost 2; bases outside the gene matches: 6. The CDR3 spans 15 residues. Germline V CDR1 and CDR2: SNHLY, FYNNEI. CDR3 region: CASSRQGVGNYGYTF. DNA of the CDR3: TGTGCCAGCAGTAGACAGGGGGTAGGGAACTATGGCTACACCTTC.

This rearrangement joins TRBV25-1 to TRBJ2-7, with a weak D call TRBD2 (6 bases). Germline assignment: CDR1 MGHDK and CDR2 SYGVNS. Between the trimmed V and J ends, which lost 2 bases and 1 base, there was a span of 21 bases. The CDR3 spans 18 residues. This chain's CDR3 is CASSEGSVGTGTSYEQYF. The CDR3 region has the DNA TGTGCCAGCAGTGAAGGGAGTGTGGGGACTGGGACTTCCTACGAGCAGTACTTC.

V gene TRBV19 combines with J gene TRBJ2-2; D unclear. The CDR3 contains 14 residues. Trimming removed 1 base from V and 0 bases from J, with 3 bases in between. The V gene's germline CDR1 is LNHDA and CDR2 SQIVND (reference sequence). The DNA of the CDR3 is TGTGCCAGTAGTATAGTCACGAACACCGGGGAGCTGTTTTTT. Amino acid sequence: CASSIVTNTGELFF.

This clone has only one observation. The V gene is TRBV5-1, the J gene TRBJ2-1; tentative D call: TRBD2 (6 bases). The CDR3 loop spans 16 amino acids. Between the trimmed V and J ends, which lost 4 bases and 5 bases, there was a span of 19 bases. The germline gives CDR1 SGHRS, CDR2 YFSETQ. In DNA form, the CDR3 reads TGCGCCAGCAGCCTTTTTCGGAGGGCAGAACACAATGAGCAGTTCTTC. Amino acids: CASSLFRRAEHNEQFF.

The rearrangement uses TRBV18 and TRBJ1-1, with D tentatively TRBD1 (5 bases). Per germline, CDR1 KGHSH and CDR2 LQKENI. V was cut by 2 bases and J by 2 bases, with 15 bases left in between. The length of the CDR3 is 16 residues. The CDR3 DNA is TGTGCCAGCTCACCATCCCAGCGACAGCCAAACACTGAAGCTTTCTTT. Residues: CASSPSQRQPNTEAFF. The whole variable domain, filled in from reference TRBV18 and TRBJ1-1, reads NAGVMQNPRHLVRRRGQEARLRCSPMKGHSHVYWYRQLPEEGLKFMVYLQKENIIDESGMPKERFSAEFPKEGPSILRIQQVVRGDSAAYFCASSPSQRQPNTEAFFGQGTRLTVV.

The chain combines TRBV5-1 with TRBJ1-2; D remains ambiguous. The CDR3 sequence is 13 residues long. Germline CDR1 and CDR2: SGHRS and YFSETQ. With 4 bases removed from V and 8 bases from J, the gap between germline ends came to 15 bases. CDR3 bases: TGCGCCAGCAGCCCCGCCCTTGGAGCCGGCTACACCTTC. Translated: CASSPALGAGYTF.

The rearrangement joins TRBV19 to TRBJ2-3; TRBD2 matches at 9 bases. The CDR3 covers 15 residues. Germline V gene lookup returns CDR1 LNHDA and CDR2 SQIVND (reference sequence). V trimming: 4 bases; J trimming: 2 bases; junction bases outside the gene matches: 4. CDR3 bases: TGTGCCAGTAGTACGGCGGGAGGGCTCACAGATACGCAGTATTTT. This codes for CASSTAGGLTDTQYF.

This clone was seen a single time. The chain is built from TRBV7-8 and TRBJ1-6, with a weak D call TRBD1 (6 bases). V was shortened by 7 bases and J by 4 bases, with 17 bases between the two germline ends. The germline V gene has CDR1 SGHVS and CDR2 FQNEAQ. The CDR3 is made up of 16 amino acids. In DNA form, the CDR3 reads TGTGCCAGCACAGGGGACCCAAACTTTTATAATTCACCCCTCCACTTT. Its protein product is CASTGDPNFYNSPLHF.

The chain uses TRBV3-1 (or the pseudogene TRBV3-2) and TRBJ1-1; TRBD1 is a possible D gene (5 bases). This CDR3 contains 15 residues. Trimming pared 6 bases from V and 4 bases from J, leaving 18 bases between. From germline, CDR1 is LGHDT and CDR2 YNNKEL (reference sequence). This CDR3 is CASREQTAGRTEAFF. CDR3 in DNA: TGTGCCAGCAGGGAACAAACCGCGGGGCGCACTGAAGCTTTCTTT.

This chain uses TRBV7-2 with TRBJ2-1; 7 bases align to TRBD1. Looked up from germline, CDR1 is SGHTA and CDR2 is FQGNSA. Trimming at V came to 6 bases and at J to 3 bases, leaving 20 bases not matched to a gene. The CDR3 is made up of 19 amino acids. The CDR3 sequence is CASSSPRDSALFGYNEQFF. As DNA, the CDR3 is TGTGCCAGCAGTTCACCACGGGACAGCGCCCTGTTCGGCTACAATGAGCAGTTCTTC. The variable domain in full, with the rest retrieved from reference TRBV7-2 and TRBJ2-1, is GAGVSQSPSNKVTEKGKDVELRCDPISGHTALYWYRQSLGQGLEFLIYFQGNSAPDKSGLPSDRFSAERTGGSVSTLTIQRTQQEDSAVYLCASSSPRDSALFGYNEQFFGPGTRLTVL.

The CDR3 loop reads CASGASYGYTF. The CDR3, as DNA: TGTGCCAGCGGAGCTTCTTATGGCTACACCTTC. The chain combines TRBV6-5 with TRBJ1-2, with no clear D. Germline V gene sequence: CDR1 MNHEY, CDR2 SVGAGI. V gave up 8 bases and J gave up 5 bases, with 9 bases separating them. The CDR3 has 11 amino acids.

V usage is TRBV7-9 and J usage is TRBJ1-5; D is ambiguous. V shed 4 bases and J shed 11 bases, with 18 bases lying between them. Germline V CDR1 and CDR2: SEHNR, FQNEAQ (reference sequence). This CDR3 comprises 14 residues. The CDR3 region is CASSSDGGSLTQHF. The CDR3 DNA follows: TGTGCCAGCAGCTCCGACGGAGGGTCTTTGACCCAGCATTTT.